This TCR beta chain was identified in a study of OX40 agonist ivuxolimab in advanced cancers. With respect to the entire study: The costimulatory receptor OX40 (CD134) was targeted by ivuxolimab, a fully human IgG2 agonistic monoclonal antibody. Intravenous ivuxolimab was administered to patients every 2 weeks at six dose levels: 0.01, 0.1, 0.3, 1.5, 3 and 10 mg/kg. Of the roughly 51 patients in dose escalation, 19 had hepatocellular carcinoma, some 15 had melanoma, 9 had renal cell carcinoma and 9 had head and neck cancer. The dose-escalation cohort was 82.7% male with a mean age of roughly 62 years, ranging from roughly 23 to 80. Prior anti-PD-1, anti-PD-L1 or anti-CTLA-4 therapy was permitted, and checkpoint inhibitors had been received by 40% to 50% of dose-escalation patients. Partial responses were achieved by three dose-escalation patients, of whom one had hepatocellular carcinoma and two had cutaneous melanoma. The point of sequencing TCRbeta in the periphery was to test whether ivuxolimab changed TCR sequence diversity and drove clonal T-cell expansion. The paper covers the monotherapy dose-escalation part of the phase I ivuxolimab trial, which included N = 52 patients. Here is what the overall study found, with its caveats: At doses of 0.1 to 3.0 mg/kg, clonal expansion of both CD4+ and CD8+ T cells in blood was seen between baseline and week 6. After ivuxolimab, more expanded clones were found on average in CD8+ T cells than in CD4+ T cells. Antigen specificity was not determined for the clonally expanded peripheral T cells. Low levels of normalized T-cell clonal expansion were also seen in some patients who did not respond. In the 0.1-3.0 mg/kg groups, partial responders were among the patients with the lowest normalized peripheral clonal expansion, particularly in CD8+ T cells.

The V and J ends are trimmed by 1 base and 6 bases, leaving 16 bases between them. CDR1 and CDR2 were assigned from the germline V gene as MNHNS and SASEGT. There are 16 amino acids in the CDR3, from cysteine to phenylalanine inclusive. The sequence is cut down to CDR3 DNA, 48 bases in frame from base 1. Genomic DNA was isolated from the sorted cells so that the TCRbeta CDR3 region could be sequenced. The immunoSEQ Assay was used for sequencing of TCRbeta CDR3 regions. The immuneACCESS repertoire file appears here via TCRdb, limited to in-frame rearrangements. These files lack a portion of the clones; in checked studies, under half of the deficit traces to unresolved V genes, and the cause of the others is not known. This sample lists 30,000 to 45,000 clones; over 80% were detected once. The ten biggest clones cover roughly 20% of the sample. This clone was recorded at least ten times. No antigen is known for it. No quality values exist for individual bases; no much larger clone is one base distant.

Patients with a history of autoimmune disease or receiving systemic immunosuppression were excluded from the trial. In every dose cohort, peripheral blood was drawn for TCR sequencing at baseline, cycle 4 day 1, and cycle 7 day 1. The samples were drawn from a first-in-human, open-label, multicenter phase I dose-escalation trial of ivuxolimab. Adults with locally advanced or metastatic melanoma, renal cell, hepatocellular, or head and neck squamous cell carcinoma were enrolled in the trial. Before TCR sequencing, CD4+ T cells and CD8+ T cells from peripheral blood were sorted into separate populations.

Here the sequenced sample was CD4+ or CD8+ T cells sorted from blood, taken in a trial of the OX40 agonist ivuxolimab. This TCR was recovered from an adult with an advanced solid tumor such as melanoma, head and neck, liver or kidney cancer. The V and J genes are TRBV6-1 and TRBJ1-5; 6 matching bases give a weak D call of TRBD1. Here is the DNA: TGTGCCAGCAGTGAAGTAGACAGGCGGGTCCGTCAGCCCCAGCATTTT. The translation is CASSEVDRRVRQPQHF.